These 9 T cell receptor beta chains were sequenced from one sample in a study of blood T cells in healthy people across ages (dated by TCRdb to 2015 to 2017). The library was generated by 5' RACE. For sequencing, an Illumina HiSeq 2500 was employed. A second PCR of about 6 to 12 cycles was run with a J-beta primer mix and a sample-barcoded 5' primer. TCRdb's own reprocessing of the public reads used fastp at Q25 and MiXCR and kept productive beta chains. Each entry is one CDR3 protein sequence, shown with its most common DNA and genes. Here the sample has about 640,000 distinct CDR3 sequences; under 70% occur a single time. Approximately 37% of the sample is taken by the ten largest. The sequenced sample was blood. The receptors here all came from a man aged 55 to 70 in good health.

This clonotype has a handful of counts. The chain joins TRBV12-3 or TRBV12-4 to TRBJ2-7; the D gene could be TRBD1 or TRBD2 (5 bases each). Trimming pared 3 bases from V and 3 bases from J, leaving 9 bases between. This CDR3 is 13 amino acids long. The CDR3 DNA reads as TGTGCCAGCAGTTTTGGGGACGGCTACGAGCAGTACTTC. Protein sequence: CASSFGDGYEQYF.

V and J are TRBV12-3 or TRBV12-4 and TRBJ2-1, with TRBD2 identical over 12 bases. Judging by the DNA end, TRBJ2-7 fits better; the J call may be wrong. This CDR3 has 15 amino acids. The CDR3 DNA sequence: TGTGCCAGCAGTGCCCTAGCGGGGGGGCCTCATGAGCAGTACTTC. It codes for CASSALAGGPHEQYF.

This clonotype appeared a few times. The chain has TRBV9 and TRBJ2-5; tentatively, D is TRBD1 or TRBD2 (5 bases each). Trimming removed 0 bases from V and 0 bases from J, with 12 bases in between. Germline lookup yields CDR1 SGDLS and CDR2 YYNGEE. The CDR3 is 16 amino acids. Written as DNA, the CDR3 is TGTGCCAGCAGCGTAGGGCTGGGGACGTACCAAGAGACCCAGTACTTC. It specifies CASSVGLGTYQETQYF.

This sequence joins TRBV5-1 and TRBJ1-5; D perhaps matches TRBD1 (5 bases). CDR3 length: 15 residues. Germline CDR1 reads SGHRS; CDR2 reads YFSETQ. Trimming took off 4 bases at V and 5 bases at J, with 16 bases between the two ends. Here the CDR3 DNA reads TGCGCCAGCAGCCCGACCGCAGGGCCGGATCAGCCCCAGCATTTT. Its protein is CASSPTAGPDQPQHF.

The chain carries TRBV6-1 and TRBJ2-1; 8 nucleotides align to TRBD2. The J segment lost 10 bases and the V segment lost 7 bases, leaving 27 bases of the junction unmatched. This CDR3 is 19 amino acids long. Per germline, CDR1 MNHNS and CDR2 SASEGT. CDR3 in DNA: TGTGCCAGCAAACAAGGGGGTCGAGGCGGGGGGCCAGAGACAAAGGAGCAGTTCTTC. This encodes CASKQGGRGGGPETKEQFF.

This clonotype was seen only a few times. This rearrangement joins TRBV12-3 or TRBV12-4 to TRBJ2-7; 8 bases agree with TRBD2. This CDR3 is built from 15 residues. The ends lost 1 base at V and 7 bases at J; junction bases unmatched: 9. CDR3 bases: TGTGCCAGCAGTTTAGAGGCGTCGGGGGGGCTTGAGCAGTACTTC. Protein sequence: CASSLEASGGLEQYF.

CDR3 sequence: CATTSGGANTGELFF. The CDR3 bases are TGTGCGACGACTAGCGGGGGAGCGAACACCGGGGAGCTGTTTTTT. The chain has TRBV7-9 and TRBJ2-2, with 12 bases fitting TRBD2. The germline V gene encodes CDR1 SEHNR and CDR2 FQNEAQ (reference sequence). The length of the CDR3 is 15 residues.

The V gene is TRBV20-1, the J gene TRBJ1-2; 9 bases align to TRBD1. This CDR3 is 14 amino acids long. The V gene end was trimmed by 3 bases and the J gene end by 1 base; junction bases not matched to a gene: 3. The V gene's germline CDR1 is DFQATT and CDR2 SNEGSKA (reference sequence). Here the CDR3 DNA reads TGCAGTGCTAGCCGGACAGGGGTTAACTATGGCTACACCTTC. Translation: CSASRTGVNYGYTF.

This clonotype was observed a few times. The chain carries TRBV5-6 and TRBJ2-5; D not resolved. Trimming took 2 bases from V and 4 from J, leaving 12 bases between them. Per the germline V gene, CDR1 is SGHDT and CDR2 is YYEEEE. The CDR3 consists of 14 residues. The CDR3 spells CASSLSRLGETQYF. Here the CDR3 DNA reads TGTGCCAGCAGCTTATCGAGACTGGGAGAGACCCAGTACTTC. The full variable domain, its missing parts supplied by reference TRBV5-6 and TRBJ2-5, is DAGVTQSPTHLIKTRGQQVTLRCSPKSGHDTVSWYQQALGQGPQFIFQYYEEEERQRGNFPDRFSGHQFPNYSSELNVNALLLGDSALYLCASSLSRLGETQYFGPGTRLLVL.